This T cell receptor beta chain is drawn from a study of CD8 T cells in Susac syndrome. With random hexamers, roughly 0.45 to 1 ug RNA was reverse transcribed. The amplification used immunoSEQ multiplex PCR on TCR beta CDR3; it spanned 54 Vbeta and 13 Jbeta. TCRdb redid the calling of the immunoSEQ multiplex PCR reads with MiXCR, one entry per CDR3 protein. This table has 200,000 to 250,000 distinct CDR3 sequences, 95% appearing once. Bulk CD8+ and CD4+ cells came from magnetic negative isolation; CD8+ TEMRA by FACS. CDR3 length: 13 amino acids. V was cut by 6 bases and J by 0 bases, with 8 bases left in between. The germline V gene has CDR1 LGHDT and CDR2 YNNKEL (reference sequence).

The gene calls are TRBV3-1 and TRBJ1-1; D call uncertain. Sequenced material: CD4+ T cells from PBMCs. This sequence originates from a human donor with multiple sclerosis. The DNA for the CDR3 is TGTGCCAGCAGTCTTAAGATGAACACTGAAGCTTTCTTT. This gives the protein CASSLKMNTEAFF.